This TCR beta chain came from a study of CD8 T cells in Susac syndrome (dated by TCRdb to about 2019). Background for the entire study: Of the Susac syndrome patients who were sequenced, over five had clinically active disease and 8 or 9 were in clinical remission. The study used repertoire sequencing to test whether antigen drove CD8+ T cell activation and differentiation in Susac syndrome. At the time of blood withdrawal, Susac syndrome patients were either therapy-naive, taking corticosteroids (with some also receiving IVIg), or on IVIg alone. Clonality of the CD8+ T cell repertoire was compared between around 13 healthy donors, about 14 Susac syndrome patients and fewer than 16 multiple sclerosis patients. The paper's findings and limits, for the study overall: Looking at Susac-specific public clones, the researchers identified about 15 in the total CD8+ repertoire and several in the CD8+ TEMRA repertoire. Susac syndrome CD8+ repertoires showed clonal expansion, highest in CD8+ TEMRA cells and greater in clinically active than remitting patients. The number of individuals in the TCR sequencing and HLA analysis was recognized as being relatively small.

RNA was extracted using the RNeasy kit, and roughly 0.45 to 1 microgram was reverse transcribed with random hexamers. The immunoSEQ multiplex PCR assay, which covers 54 Vbeta and 13 Jbeta segments, was used to amplify TCR beta CDR3 regions. To correct PCR amplification bias, a synthetic template baseline was used for both primer optimization and computational correction. From the authors' description of their analysis: Reads were assigned to V, D and J genes according to IMGT and analyzed in immunoSEQ Analyzer, with only productive sequences retained. Clonality was calculated as one minus the Shannon entropy normalized by log2 of the number of productive unique sequences. Public and private clones were assessed among the 100 most prevalent clones of each patient and control. Susac-specific clones were defined as absent from healthy and MS cohorts, over a thousand published viral clones and other ImmuneACCESS disease sequences. TCRdb cleaned the public reads at Q25 with fastp, built clones with MiXCR and kept in-frame beta chains. CDR3 protein sequences are deduplicated, and each keeps its most common genes and DNA. TCRdb's processing, not the study's, gives the V and J calls here. A total of around 100,000 distinct CDR3 sequences appear in this sample, about 95% of them only once. In total, the top ten clones hold approximately 0.33% of the sample.

About this clonotype itself: The clone's antigen remains unknown. No much larger clone exists at a distance of one base, and base qualities are not known.

As encoded in the germline V gene (reference sequence), CDR1 is PRHDT while CDR2 is FYEKMQ. V is reduced by 5 bases and J by 3 bases, leaving a spacing of 10 bases between them. The CDR3 sequence holds 13 residues, the cysteine and phenylalanine included. Only the CDR3 region is kept as DNA, spanning 39 bases read in frame from base 1. Peripheral blood CD8+ and CD4+ T cells from healthy donors, Susac syndrome patients and multiple sclerosis patients were profiled using high-throughput TCR beta sequencing. Susac syndrome patients met recently defined diagnostic criteria for definite or probable disease. Bulk CD8+ and CD4+ T cells were purified by magnetic negative isolation, whereas CD8+ TEMRA cells were enriched by FACS. Blood was drawn into EDTA tubes, processed within 24 hours, and PBMCs were isolated by density gradient centrifugation. PBMCs destined for TCR sequencing were cryopreserved in liquid nitrogen and later thawed in a 37 °C water bath. Purity of sorted or isolated CD4+, CD8+ and CD8+ TEMRA cells was at least 90%.

The sequencing sample was made of CD8+ T cells from PBMCs. The TCR originated in a human donor with Susac syndrome. This sequence uses TRBV13 and TRBJ2-5, with TRBD1 as a weak D call on 6 bases. The base sequence is TGTGCCAGCAGCCCGGACAGTAAAGAGACCCAGTACTTC. This codes for CASSPDSKETQYF.